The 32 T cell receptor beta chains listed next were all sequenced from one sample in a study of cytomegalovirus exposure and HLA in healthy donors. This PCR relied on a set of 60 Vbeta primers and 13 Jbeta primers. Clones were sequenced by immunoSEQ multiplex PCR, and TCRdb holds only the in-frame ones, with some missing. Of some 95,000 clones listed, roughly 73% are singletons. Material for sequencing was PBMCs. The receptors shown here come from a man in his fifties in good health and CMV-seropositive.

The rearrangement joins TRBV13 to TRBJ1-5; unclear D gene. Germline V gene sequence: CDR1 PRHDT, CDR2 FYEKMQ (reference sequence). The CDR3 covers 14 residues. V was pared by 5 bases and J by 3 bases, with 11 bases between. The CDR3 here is CASSPGRINQPQHF. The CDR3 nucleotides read TGTGCCAGCAGCCCCGGCAGGATCAATCAGCCCCAGCATTTT.

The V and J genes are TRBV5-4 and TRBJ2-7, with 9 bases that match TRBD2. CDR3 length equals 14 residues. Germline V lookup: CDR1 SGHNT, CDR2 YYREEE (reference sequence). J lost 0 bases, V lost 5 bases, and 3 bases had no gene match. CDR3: CASRRAGGSYEQYF. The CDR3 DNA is TGTGCCAGCAGAAGAGCGGGGGGCTCCTACGAGCAGTACTTC.

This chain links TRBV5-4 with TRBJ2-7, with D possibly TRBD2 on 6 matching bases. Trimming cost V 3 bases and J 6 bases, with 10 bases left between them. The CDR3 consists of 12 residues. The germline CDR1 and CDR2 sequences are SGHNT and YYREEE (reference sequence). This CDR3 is CASSSDYREQYF. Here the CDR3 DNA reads TGTGCCAGCAGCTCGGACTACCGCGAGCAGTACTTC.

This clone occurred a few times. As DNA, the CDR3 is TGTGCCAGCAGCACAGCGGGAGAGACCACAGATACGCAGTATTTT. Translation: CASSTAGETTDTQYF. The V gene is TRBV7-3, the J gene TRBJ2-3; 8 bases fit TRBD2. CDR1 is SGHTA, CDR2 FQGTGA, per germline. This CDR3 has 15 amino acids. After removal of 5 bases from V and 2 bases from J, the junction contained 6 bases not matched to a gene.

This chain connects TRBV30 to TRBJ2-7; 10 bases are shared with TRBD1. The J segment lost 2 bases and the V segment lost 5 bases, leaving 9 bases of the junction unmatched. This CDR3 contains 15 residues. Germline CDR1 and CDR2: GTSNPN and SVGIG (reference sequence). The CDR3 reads CAWGGQGSSPYEQYF. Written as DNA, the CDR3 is TGTGCCTGGGGGGGACAGGGGTCATCCCCCTACGAGCAGTACTTC.

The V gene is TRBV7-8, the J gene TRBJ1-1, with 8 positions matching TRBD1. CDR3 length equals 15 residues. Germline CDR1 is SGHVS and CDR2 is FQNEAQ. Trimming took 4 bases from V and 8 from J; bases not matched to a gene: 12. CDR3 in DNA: TGTGCCAGCAGCTCTCAGGGGGCAGGGGGCTTCGAAGCTTTCTTT. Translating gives CASSSQGAGGFEAFF.

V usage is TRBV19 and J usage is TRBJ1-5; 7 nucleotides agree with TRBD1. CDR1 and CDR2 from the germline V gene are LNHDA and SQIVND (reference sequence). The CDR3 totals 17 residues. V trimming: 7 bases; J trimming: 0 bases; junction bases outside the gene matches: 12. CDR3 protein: CASNLPPGGNSNQPQHF. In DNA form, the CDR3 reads TGTGCCAGTAACCTCCCGCCAGGGGGAAATAGCAATCAGCCCCAGCATTTT. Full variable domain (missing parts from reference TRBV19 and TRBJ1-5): DGGITQSPKYLFRKEGQNVTLSCEQNLNHDAMYWYRQDPGQGLRLIYYSQIVNDFQKGDIAEGYSVSREKKESFPLTVTSAQKNPTAFYLCASNLPPGGNSNQPQHFGDGTRLSIL.

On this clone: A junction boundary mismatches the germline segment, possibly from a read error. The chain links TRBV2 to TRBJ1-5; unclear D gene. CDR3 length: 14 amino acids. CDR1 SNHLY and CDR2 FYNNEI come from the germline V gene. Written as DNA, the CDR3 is TGTGCCAACAGTTCGGGAACAGCTAATCAGCCCCAGCATTTT. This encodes CANSSGTANQPQHF.

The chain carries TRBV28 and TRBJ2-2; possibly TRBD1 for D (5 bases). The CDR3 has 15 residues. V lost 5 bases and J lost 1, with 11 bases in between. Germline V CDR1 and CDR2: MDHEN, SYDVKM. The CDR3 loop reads CASSVLQGNTGELFF. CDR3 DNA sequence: TGTGCCAGCAGTGTCCTCCAGGGGAACACCGGGGAGCTGTTTTTT.

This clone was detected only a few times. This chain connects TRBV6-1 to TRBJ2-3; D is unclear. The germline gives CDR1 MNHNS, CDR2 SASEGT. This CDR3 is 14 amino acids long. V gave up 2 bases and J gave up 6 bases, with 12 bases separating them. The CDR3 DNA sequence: TGTGCCAGCAGTGAATCCCCCGCCAGGGATACGCAGTATTTT. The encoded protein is CASSESPARDTQYF.

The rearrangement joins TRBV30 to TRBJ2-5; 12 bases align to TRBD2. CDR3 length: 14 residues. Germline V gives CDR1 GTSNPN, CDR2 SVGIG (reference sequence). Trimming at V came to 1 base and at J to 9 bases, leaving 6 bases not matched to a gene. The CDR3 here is CAWSGLAGARAQYF. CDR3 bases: TGTGCCTGGAGTGGACTAGCGGGGGCGCGCGCCCAGTACTTC.

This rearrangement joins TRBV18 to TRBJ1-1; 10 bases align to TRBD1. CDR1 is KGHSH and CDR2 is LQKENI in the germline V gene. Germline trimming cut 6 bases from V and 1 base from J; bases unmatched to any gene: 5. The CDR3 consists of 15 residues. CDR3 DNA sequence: TGTGCCAGCTCTTCGACAGGGGGCACGAACACTGAAGCTTTCTTT. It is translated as CASSSTGGTNTEAFF.

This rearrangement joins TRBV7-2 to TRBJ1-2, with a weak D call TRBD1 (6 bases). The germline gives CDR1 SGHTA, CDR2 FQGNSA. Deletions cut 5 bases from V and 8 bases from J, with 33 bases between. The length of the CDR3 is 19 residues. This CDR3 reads CASSTLGGGGEGERFGYTF. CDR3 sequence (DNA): TGTGCCAGCAGCACCCTAGGGGGGGGCGGAGAGGGGGAACGATTCGGCTACACCTTC.

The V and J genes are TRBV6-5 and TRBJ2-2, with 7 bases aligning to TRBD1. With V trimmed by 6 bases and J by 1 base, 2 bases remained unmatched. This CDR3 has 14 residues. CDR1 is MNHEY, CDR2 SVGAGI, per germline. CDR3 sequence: CASRRQGNTGELFF. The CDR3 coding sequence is TGTGCCAGCAGGCGACAGGGGAACACCGGGGAGCTGTTTTTT.

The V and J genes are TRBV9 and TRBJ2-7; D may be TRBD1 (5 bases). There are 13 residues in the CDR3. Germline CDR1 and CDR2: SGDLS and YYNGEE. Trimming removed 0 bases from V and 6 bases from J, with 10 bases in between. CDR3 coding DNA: TGTGCCAGCAGCGTAGGGGATGGGGCCGAGCAGTACTTC. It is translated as CASSVGDGAEQYF.

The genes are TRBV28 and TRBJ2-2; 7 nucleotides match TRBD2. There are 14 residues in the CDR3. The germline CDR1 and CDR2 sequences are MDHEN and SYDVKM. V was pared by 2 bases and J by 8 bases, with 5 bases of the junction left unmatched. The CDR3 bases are TGTGCCAGCAGTTTACCCTATAGCGGGGGGGAGCTGTTTTTT. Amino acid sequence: CASSLPYSGGELFF.

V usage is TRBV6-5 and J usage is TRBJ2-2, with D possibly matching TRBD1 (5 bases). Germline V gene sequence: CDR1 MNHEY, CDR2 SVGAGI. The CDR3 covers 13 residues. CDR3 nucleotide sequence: TGTGCGTGCGTCGGACAGAACACCGGGGAGCTGTTTTTT. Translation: CACVGQNTGELFF.

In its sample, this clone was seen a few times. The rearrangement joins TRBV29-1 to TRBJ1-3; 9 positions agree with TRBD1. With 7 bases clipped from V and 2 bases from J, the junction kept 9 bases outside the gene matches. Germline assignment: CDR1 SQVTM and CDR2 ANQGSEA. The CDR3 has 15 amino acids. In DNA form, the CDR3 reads TGCAGCGCCCGTCCCGGGACAGGGACTGGAAACACCATATATTTT. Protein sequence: CSARPGTGTGNTIYF.

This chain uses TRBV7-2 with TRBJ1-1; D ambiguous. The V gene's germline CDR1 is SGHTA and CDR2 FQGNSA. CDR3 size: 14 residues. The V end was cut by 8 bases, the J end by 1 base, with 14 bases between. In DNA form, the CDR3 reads TGTGCCAGCTCCAGGCTCGAAAGGAACACTGAAGCTTTCTTT. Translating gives CASSRLERNTEAFF.

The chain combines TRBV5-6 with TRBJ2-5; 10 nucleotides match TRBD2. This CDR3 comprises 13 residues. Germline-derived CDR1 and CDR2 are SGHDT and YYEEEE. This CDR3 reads CASERGGQETQYF. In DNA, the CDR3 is TGTGCGAGTGAGCGGGGGGGGCAAGAGACCCAGTACTTC.

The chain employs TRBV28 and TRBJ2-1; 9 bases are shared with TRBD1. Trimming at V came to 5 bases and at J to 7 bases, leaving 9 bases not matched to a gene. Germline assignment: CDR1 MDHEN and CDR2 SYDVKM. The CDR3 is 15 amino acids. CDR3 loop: CASSPYRGPGNEQFF. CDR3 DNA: TGTGCCAGCAGTCCTTACAGGGGGCCGGGGAATGAGCAGTTCTTC.

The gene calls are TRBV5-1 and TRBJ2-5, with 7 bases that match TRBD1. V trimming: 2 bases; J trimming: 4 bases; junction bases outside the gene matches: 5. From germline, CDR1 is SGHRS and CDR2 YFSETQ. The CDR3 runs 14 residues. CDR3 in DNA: TGCGCCAGCAGCTTTCGGGACAGTGGAGAGACCCAGTACTTC. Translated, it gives CASSFRDSGETQYF.

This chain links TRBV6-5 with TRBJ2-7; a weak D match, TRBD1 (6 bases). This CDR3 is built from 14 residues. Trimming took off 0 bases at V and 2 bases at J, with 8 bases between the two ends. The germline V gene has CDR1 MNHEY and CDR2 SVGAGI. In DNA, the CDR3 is TGTGCCAGCAGTTACTCGAGGACAGCCTACGAGCAGTACTTC. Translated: CASSYSRTAYEQYF.

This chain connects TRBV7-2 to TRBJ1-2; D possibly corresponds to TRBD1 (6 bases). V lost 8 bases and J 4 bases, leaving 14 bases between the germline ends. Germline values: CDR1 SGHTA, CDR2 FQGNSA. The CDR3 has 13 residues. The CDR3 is CASDLTGPYGYTF. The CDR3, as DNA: TGTGCCAGCGATTTAACAGGGCCCTATGGCTACACCTTC.

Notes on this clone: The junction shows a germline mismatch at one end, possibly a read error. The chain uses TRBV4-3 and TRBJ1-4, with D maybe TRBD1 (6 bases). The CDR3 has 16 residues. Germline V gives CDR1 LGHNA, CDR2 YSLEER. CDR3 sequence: CVSSRVTGTENEKLFF. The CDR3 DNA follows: TGCGTCAGCAGCCGGGTAACAGGGACCGAAAATGAAAAACTGTTTTTT.

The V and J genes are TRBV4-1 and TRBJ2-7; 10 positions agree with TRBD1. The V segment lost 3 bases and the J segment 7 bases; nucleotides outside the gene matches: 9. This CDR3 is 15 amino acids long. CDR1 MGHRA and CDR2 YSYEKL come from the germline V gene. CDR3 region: CASSQARQGAREQYF. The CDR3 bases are TGCGCCAGCAGCCAGGCGAGACAGGGGGCACGGGAGCAGTACTTC.

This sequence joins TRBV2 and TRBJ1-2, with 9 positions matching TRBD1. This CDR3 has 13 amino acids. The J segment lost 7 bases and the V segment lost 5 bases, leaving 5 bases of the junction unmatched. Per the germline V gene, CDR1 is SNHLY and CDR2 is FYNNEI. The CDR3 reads CASSPQGAGGYTF. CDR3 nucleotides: TGTGCCAGCAGTCCACAGGGGGCAGGTGGCTACACCTTC.

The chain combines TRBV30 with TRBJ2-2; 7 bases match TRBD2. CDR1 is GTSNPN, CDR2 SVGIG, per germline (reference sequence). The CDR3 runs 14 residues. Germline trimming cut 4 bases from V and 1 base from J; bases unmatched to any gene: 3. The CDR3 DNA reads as TGTGCCTGGAACCGGGGGGAGAACACCGGGGAGCTGTTTTTT. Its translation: CAWNRGENTGELFF.

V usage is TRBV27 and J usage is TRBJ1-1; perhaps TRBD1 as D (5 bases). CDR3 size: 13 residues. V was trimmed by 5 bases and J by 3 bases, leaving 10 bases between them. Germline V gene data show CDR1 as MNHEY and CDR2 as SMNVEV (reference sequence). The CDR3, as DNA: TGTGCCAGCAGTAGGGGATGGGACACTGAAGCTTTCTTT. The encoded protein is CASSRGWDTEAFF.

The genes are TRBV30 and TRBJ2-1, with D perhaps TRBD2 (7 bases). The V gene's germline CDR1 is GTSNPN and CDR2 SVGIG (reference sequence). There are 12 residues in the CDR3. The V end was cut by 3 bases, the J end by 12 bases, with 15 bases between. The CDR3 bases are TGTGCCTGGAGGCCTCAGGGGAGGGGGCAGTTCTTC. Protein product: CAWRPQGRGQFF.

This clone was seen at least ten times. The CDR3: CASRGLAGFNSYEQYF. CDR3 nucleotides: TGTGCCAGCAGGGGACTAGCGGGCTTCAATTCCTACGAGCAGTACTTC. The chain joins TRBV27 to TRBJ2-7; 12 positions agree with TRBD2. The CDR3 runs 16 residues. Germline V lookup: CDR1 MNHEY, CDR2 SMNVEV (reference sequence). Trimming at V came to 6 bases and at J to 1 base, leaving 7 bases not matched to a gene.

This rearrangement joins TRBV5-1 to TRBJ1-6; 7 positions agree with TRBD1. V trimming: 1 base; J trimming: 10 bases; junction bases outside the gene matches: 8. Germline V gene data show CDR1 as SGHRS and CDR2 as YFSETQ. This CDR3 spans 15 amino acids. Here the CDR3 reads CASSLSQGNKSPLHF. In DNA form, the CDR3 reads TGCGCCAGCAGCTTGTCACAGGGGAACAAATCACCCCTCCACTTT.